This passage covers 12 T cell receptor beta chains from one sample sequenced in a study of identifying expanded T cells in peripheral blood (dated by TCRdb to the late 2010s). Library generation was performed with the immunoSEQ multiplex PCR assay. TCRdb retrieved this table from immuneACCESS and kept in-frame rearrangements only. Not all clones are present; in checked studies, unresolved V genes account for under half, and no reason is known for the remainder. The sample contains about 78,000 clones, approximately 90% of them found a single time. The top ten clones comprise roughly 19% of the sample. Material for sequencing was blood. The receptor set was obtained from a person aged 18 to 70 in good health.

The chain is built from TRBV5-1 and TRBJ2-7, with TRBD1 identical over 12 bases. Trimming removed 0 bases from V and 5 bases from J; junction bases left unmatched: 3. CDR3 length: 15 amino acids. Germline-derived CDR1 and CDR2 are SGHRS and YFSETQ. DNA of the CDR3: TGCGCCAGCAGCTTGGGGGACAGGGGGCTCCACGAGCAGTACTTC. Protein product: CASSLGDRGLHEQYF. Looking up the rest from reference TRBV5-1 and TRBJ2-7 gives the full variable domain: KAGVTQTPRYLIKTRGQQVTLSCSPISGHRSVSWYQQTPGQGLQFLFEYFSETQRNKGNFPGRFSGRQFSNSRSEMNVSTLELGDSALYLCASSLGDRGLHEQYFGPGTRLTVT.

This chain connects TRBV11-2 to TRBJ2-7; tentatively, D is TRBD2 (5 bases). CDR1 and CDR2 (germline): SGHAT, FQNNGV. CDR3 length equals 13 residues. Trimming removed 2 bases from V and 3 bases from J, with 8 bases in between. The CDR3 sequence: CASSLYRGYEQYF. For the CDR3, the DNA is TGTGCCAGCAGCTTATACCGGGGCTACGAGCAGTACTTC. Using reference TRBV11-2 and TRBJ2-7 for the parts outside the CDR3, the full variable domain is EAGVAQSPRYKIIEKRQSVAFWCNPISGHATLYWYQQILGQGPKLLIQFQNNGVVDDSQLPKDRFSAERLKGVDSTLKIQPAKLEDSAVYLCASSLYRGYEQYFGPGTRLTVT.

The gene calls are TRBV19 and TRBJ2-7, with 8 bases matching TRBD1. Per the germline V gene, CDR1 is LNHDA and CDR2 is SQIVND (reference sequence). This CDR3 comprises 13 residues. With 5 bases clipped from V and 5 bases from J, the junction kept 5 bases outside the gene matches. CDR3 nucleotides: TGTGCCAGTAGTGGGACAGGTCTCGACGAGCAGTACTTC. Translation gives CASSGTGLDEQYF.

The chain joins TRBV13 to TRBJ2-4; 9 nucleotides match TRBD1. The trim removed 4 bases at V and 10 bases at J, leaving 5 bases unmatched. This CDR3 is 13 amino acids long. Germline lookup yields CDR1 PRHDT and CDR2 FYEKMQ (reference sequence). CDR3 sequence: CASSSGQGYIQYF. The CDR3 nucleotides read TGTGCCAGCAGCTCGGGACAGGGTTATATTCAGTACTTC.

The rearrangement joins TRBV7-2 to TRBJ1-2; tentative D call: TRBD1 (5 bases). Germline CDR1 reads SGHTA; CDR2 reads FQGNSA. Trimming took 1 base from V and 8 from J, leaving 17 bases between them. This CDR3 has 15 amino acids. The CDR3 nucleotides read TGTGCCAGCAGCTTAGTAAGTGGGCAGGGAATCGGCTACACCTTC. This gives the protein CASSLVSGQGIGYTF.

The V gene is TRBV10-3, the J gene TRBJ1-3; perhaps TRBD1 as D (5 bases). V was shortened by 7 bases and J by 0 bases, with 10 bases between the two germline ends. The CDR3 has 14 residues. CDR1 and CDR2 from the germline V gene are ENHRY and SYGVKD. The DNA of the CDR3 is TGTGCCATCAAAGGGGAAAACTCTGGAAACACCATATATTTT. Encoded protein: CAIKGENSGNTIYF.

The CDR3 DNA reads as TGTGCCAGCGGAACAGGGTTTACTATGAACACTGAAGCTTTCTTT. As protein: CASGTGFTMNTEAFF. The chain employs TRBV18 and TRBJ1-1, with D possibly being TRBD1 (6 bases). V lost 8 bases and J 0 bases, leaving 16 bases between the germline ends. The V gene's germline CDR1 is KGHSH and CDR2 LQKENI. The CDR3 consists of 15 residues.

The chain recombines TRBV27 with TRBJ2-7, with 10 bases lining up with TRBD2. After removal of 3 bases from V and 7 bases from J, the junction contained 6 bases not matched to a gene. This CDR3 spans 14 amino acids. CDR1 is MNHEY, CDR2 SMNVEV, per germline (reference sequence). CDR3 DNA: TGTGCCAGCAGTTTGGGACTAGCGCTAGGGGAGCAGTACTTC. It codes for CASSLGLALGEQYF.

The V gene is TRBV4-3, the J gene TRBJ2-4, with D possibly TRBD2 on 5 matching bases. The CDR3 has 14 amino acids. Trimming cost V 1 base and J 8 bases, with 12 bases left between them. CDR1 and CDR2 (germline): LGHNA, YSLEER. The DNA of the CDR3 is TGCGCCAGCAGCCAAGCCGGTGGAGCGGACATTCAGTACTTC. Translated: CASSQAGGADIQYF.

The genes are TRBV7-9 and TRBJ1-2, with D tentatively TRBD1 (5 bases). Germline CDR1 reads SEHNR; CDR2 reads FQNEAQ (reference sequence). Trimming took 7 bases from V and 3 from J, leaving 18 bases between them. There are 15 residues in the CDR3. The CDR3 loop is CASTQVGALHYGYTF. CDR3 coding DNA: TGTGCCAGCACCCAGGTTGGGGCACTTCACTATGGCTACACCTTC.

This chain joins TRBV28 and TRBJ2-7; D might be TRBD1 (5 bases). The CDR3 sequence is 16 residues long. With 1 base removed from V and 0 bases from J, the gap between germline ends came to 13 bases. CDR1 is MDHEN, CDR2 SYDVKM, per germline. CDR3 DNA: TGTGCCAGCAGTTTATTATGGGAAGGGGACTCCTACGAGCAGTACTTC. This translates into CASSLLWEGDSYEQYF.

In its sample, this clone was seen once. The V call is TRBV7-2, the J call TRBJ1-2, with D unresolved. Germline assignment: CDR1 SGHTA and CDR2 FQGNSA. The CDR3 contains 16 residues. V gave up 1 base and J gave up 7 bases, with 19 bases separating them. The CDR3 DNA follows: TGTGCCAGCAGCTTAGTATCTGGGCTCGGCGCGCTTGGCTACACCTTC. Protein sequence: CASSLVSGLGALGYTF.